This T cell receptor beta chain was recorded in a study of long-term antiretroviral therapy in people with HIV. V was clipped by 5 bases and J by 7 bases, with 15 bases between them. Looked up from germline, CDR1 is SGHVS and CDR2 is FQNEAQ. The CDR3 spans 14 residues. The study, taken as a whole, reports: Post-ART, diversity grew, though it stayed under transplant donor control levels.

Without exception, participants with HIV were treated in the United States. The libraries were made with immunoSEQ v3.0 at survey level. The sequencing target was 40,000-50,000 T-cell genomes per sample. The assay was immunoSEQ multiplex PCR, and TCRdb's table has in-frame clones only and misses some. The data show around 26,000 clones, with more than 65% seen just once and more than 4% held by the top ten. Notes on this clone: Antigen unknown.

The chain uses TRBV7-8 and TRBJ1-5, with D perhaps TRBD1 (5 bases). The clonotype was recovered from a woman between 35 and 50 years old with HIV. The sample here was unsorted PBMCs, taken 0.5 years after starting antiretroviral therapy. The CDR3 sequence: CASSDRGGVQPQHF. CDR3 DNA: TGTGCCAGCAGCGACCGGGGCGGCGTCCAGCCCCAGCATTTT.